This entry lists 27 T cell receptor beta chains sequenced from one sample in a study of T-cell reconstitution after alpha-beta-depleted transplantation in children. Construction of the TCRbeta library involved unique molecular identifiers. MiXCR, run by TCRdb on the PCR reads, gives a single entry per CDR3 protein. The sample includes about 140,000 distinct CDR3 sequences, around 10% of them seen just once. The sample consisted of PBMCs, mostly from graft donor cells, taken 180 days after TCRalphabeta/CD19-depleted stem cell transplant. These receptors all stem from a female patient aged 2 to 10 who had a stem cell transplant for congenital amegakaryocytic thrombocytopenia, so the T cells may come from the graft donor.

This clonotype has more than one count but fewer than ten. This sequence joins TRBV29-1 and TRBJ1-1; D is unresolved. Germline assignment: CDR1 SQVTM and CDR2 ANQGSEA. The CDR3 is 13 amino acids. V lost 0 bases and J 3 bases, leaving 8 bases between the germline ends. CDR3 amino acids: CSVEDTSHTEAFF. The CDR3 coding sequence is TGCAGCGTTGAAGACACATCGCACACTGAAGCTTTCTTT.

This chain links TRBV3-1 with TRBJ1-4; the D is unclear. This CDR3 spans 14 amino acids. The V end was cut by 2 bases, the J end by 8 bases, with 12 bases between. From germline, CDR1 is LGHDT and CDR2 YNNKEL (reference sequence). The CDR3 sequence is CASSQTPTWEKLFF. The CDR3 coding sequence is TGTGCCAGCAGCCAAACGCCAACATGGGAAAAACTGTTTTTT. The variable domain in full, with the rest retrieved from reference TRBV3-1 and TRBJ1-4, is DTAVSQTPKYLVTQMGNDKSIKCEQNLGHDTMYWYKQDSKKFLKIMFSYNNKELIINETVPNRFSPKSPDKAHLNLHINSLELGDSAVYFCASSQTPTWEKLFFGSGTQLSVL.

The J gene is TRBJ2-1, the V gene TRBV7-2; D unclear. The germline gives CDR1 SGHTA, CDR2 FQGNSA. Deletions cut 2 bases from V and 7 bases from J, with 9 bases between. CDR3 length equals 13 residues. In DNA, the CDR3 is TGTGCCAGCAGCTTACCCTATTCGAATGAGCAGTTCTTC. This encodes CASSLPYSNEQFF.

This clonotype was picked up many times. The rearrangement uses TRBV3-1 and TRBJ2-2; unclear D gene. The V and J ends lost 4 bases and 3 bases respectively, with 9 bases between them. The CDR3 runs to 14 residues. The germline V gene encodes CDR1 LGHDT and CDR2 YNNKEL (reference sequence). CDR3 in DNA: TGTGCCAGCAGCCGTGGCCAGCACACCGGGGAGCTGTTTTTT. Protein: CASSRGQHTGELFF.

In its sample, this clonotype was seen many times. The V call is TRBV29-1, the J call TRBJ2-7; D remains ambiguous. The CDR3 totals 12 residues. Germline V gene sequence: CDR1 SQVTM, CDR2 ANQGSEA. The V end lost 8 bases, the J end lost 2 bases, and 13 bases lay between the germline ends. The CDR3 DNA follows: TGCAGCCTCCCAGACCTCCCCTACGAGCAGTACTTC. Protein product: CSLPDLPYEQYF.

This clonotype is a singleton in its sample. The rearrangement uses TRBV5-1 and TRBJ1-4; D ambiguous. This CDR3 is built from 14 residues. The germline V gene encodes CDR1 SGHRS and CDR2 YFSETQ. V lost 9 bases to trimming and J lost 5 bases, with 17 bases between them. The CDR3 sequence is CAIIGKHRNEKLFF. CDR3 in DNA: TGCGCCATCATTGGTAAGCACAGAAATGAAAAACTGTTTTTT.

As DNA, the CDR3 is TGTGCCAGCAGCTTAGCCGGGGACGCCGGGCAGCCCCAGCATTTT. Translation: CASSLAGDAGQPQHF. This chain links TRBV7-8 with TRBJ1-5; maybe TRBD1 (5 bases). V lost 0 bases and J 7 bases, leaving 13 bases between the germline ends. CDR1 is SGHVS and CDR2 is FQNEAQ in the germline V gene. The CDR3 is 15 amino acids. The whole variable domain, remainder taken from reference TRBV7-8 and TRBJ1-5, is GAGVSQSPRYKVAKRGQDVALRCDPISGHVSLFWYQQALGQGPEFLTYFQNEAQLDKSGLPSDRFFAERPEGSVSTLKIQRTQQEDSAVYLCASSLAGDAGQPQHFGDGTRLSIL.

Ten or more counts support this clonotype. The chain combines TRBV29-1 with TRBJ2-2; 8 bases agree with TRBD2. V was pared by 7 bases and J by 4 bases, with 8 bases of the junction left unmatched. The CDR3 sequence is 14 residues long. From germline, CDR1 is SQVTM and CDR2 ANQGSEA. CDR3 protein: CSARTSLATGELFF. CDR3 nucleotide sequence: TGCAGCGCCCGGACTAGCCTTGCCACCGGGGAGCTGTTTTTT.

About this clonotype itself: An end of the junction differs from the germline gene, which may be a read error. The rearrangement links TRBV27 to TRBJ1-4; the D gene is possibly TRBD1 (5 bases). The CDR3 runs 14 residues. In germline, CDR1 is MNHEY, CDR2 SMNVEV (reference sequence). Here the CDR3 reads CASSSGATNEQLFF. CDR3 nucleotides: TGTGCCAGCAGTTCCGGGGCAACTAATGAACAACTGTTTTTT.

There are a few counts of this clonotype. The gene calls are TRBV12-3 or TRBV12-4 and TRBJ2-5; 7 bases agree with TRBD1. There are 17 residues in the CDR3. V gave up 1 base and J gave up 1 base; unmatched junction bases: 9. The CDR3 protein is CASSLVGQFAGQETQYF. CDR3 in DNA: TGTGCCAGCAGTTTAGTGGGACAGTTTGCGGGCCAAGAGACCCAGTACTTC.

There are many counts of this clonotype. The chain is built from TRBV20-1 and TRBJ2-7, with 7 bases aligning to TRBD1. Germline V gives CDR1 DFQATT, CDR2 SNEGSKA (reference sequence). J was trimmed by 1 base and V by 6 bases; bases with no gene match: 6. The CDR3 loop spans 13 amino acids. CDR3 amino acids: CSALRTGSYEQYF. CDR3 nucleotide sequence: TGCAGTGCCCTCCGGACAGGTTCCTACGAGCAGTACTTC.

This clonotype was observed many times. The chain is built from TRBV12-3 or TRBV12-4 and TRBJ2-7; D is tentatively TRBD1 or TRBD2 (5 bases each). The CDR3 totals 14 residues. Deletions cut 2 bases from V and 3 bases from J, with 11 bases between. CDR3 sequence reads: CASSLRGVSYEQYF. The CDR3, as DNA: TGTGCCAGCAGTTTAAGAGGGGTTAGCTACGAGCAGTACTTC.

This clonotype appeared many times. The chain combines TRBV5-1 with TRBJ2-7; 7 bases are a match to TRBD1. Germline V gene sequence: CDR1 SGHRS, CDR2 YFSETQ. The V segment lost 2 bases and the J segment 6 bases; nucleotides outside the gene matches: 8. This CDR3 has 14 residues. The CDR3 DNA reads as TGCGCCAGCAGCTTATTAGACAGGGCGTCCGAGCAGTACTTC. It specifies CASSLLDRASEQYF.

This clonotype rates as large. This chain links TRBV5-1 with TRBJ2-7; no clear D. Germline-derived CDR1 and CDR2 are SGHRS and YFSETQ. V gave up 0 bases and J gave up 0 bases, with 4 bases separating them. The CDR3 is 13 amino acids. The CDR3, as DNA: TGCGCCAGCAGCTTGGAGATCTCCTACGAGCAGTACTTC. Encoded protein: CASSLEISYEQYF.

This clonotype has a count of ten or more. V usage is TRBV21-1 and J usage is TRBJ1-2; TRBD1, the D gene given by the table, was not confirmed from the DNA. TRBV21-1 is a pseudogene. The CDR3 is 12 residues long. The CDR3 spells CASIQGALGYTF. CDR3 sequence (DNA): TGTGCCAGCATACAGGGGGCGCTCGGCTACACCTTC.

The rearrangement uses TRBV7-8 and TRBJ1-2, with TRBD1 identical over 7 bases. This CDR3 comprises 17 residues. With V trimmed by 4 bases and J by 1 base, 12 bases remained unmatched. Germline V gives CDR1 SGHVS, CDR2 FQNEAQ. The CDR3 here is CASSSLGTDFFNYGYTF. CDR3 in DNA: TGTGCCAGCAGCTCCCTTGGGACAGACTTTTTTAACTATGGCTACACCTTC.

Turning to this clonotype: At one end the junction does not follow the germline gene, possibly because of a read error. V and J are TRBV2 and TRBJ2-4; 9 bases agree with TRBD1. CDR3 length equals 14 residues. Germline CDR1 SNHLY, CDR2 FYNNEI. As DNA, the CDR3 is TGTGCCAACGCGAGACAGGGGGGCAAAAACATTCAGTGCTTC. This encodes CANARQGGKNIQCF.

This clonotype showed up many times. The chain has TRBV29-1 and TRBJ1-3; 8 bases match TRBD1. This CDR3 is built from 14 residues. The germline CDR1 and CDR2 sequences are SQVTM and ANQGSEA. V shed 6 bases, J shed 0 bases, and the junction held 4 bases outside the gene matches. Written as DNA, the CDR3 is TGCAGCGTGTACACAGGGGGCTCTGGAAACACCATATATTTT. This gives the protein CSVYTGGSGNTIYF.

This clonotype was observed once. A read error may be the cause here, since a much bigger clone is one base away. The chain couples TRBV20-1 to TRBJ2-1; 7 bases map to TRBD2. This CDR3 region has 12 residues. Germline values: CDR1 DFQATT, CDR2 SNEGSKA (reference sequence). CDR3 sequence (DNA): TGCATTGCCCCACGGGACTACTATCAGCAGTTCTTC. It yields the protein CIAPRDYYQQFF.

This clonotype came up a few times. This chain joins TRBV20-1 and TRBJ2-7; D is possibly TRBD1 (5 bases). V dropped 3 bases and J dropped 4 bases, with 13 bases sitting between them. The CDR3 is 13 amino acids. CDR1 is DFQATT, CDR2 SNEGSKA, per germline (reference sequence). The CDR3 reads CSARRDSRYEQYF. Written as DNA, the CDR3 is TGCAGTGCTAGGCGTGACAGCCGTTACGAGCAGTACTTC.

On this clonotype itself: The junction does not match germline at one end; this may be a read error. The chain couples TRBV5-1 to TRBJ2-6, with D maybe TRBD1 (5 bases). Germline loops: CDR1 SGHRS, CDR2 YFSETQ. The CDR3 is made up of 17 amino acids. Here the CDR3 DNA reads TGCGCCAGCAGCTTGTTTCCTCAAACGTCTGGGGCCAACGGCCTGACTTTC. Translated: CASSLFPQTSGANGLTF.

This rearrangement joins TRBV27 to TRBJ2-4; D uncertain. V gave up 4 bases and J gave up 0 bases, with 10 bases separating them. This CDR3 has 15 amino acids. The germline gives CDR1 MNHEY, CDR2 SMNVEV (reference sequence). The CDR3 nucleotides are TGTGCCAGCAGTTCCCTAGGGATAGCCAAAAACATTCAGTACTTC. It translates to CASSSLGIAKNIQYF.

This clonotype appeared many times. The chain recombines TRBV10-3 with TRBJ1-2, with TRBD1 matching over 11 bases. Germline CDR1 is ENHRY and CDR2 is SYGVKD. V trimming: 4 bases; J trimming: 2 bases; junction bases outside the gene matches: 9. The CDR3 spans 17 residues. CDR3 in DNA: TGTGCCATCAGTGTGGGGGACAGGGGGGCCCCAAACTATGGCTACACCTTC. Amino acids: CAISVGDRGAPNYGYTF.

This clonotype was seen only once. This may be a read error, as it is one base from a much larger clone. The gene calls are TRBV20-1 and TRBJ2-1, with 7 bases identical to TRBD2. Germline V gives CDR1 DFQATT, CDR2 SNEGSKA (reference sequence). The V segment lost 4 bases and the J segment 0 bases; nucleotides outside the gene matches: 12. The length of the CDR3 is 17 residues. DNA for the CDR3: TGCAGTGCTAAGACTAGCAGGAGAGTATTCTCCTACAATGAGCAGTTCTTC. Its translation is CSAKTSRRVFSYNEQFF.

The chain uses TRBV10-3 and TRBJ2-2; perhaps D is TRBD1 or TRBD2 (5 bases each). Germline loops: CDR1 ENHRY, CDR2 SYGVKD. This CDR3 is built from 13 residues. Deletions cut 10 bases from V and 2 bases from J, with 11 bases between. CDR3 coding DNA: TGTGCCACAGGGACGGGAAACACCGGGGAGCTGTTTTTT. Protein sequence: CATGTGNTGELFF.

This clonotype was recorded at least ten times. The J gene is TRBJ1-5, the V gene TRBV12-3 or TRBV12-4; unclear D gene. The CDR3 is 15 amino acids. Trimming cost V 2 bases and J 3 bases, with 11 bases left between them. In nucleotides, the CDR3 is TGTGCCAGCAGTTTATCTTCAGCTTTCAATCAGCCCCAGCATTTT. Its translation: CASSLSSAFNQPQHF.

The chain carries TRBV6-5 and TRBJ2-4, with 7 bases matching TRBD2. The ends lost 4 bases at V and 0 bases at J; junction bases unmatched: 15. CDR1 is MNHEY, CDR2 SVGAGI, per germline. There are 19 residues in the CDR3. As DNA, the CDR3 is TGTGCCAGCAGTTCGTCGCAGTTGGAATCGGGGGGAGCCAAAAACATTCAGTACTTC. It codes for CASSSSQLESGGAKNIQYF.